The 6 T cell receptor beta chains below come from one sample, sequenced in a study of Graves' ophthalmopathy and Graves' hyperthyroidism. Scientists amplified the TCR beta CDR3 regions from RNA transcripts. First-round RT-PCR relied on HTBI primers, and a second-round multiplex PCR came next. Each CDR3 protein is one row after TCRdb ran MiXCR on the multiplex PCR reads. The table includes approximately 700,000 distinct CDR3 sequences, approximately 40% detected once. The sequenced sample consisted of peripheral blood. All receptors derive from an adult man with Graves' ophthalmopathy.

The chain carries TRBV4-3 and TRBJ1-2, with no clear D. The CDR3 has 16 residues. V was shortened by 0 bases and J by 4 bases, with 15 bases between the two germline ends. Germline values: CDR1 LGHNA, CDR2 YSLEER. CDR3 region: CASSQDSQVGSYGYTF. DNA for the CDR3: TGCGCCAGCAGCCAAGATTCCCAGGTTGGGAGCTATGGCTACACCTTC.

This sequence joins TRBV7-2 and TRBJ1-2, with 10 nucleotides matching TRBD1. Germline V lookup: CDR1 SGHTA, CDR2 FQGNSA. Trimming at V came to 5 bases and at J to 2 bases, leaving 5 bases not matched to a gene. The CDR3 runs 15 residues. The CDR3 reads CASSPWTGGNYGYTF. The CDR3 DNA sequence: TGTGCCAGCAGCCCGTGGACAGGGGGAAACTATGGCTACACCTTC.

The chain is built from TRBV19 and TRBJ1-5; 7 bases align to TRBD1. Germline V lookup: CDR1 LNHDA, CDR2 SQIVND (reference sequence). The CDR3 has 15 residues. Trimming at V came to 7 bases and at J to 1 base, leaving 7 bases not matched to a gene. CDR3 in amino acids: CASNPDRASNQPQHF. CDR3 DNA sequence: TGTGCCAGTAACCCAGACAGGGCGAGCAATCAGCCCCAGCATTTT.

Comments on this clonotype: This may arise from a read error, as a much more abundant clone is one base away. The rearrangement uses TRBV12-3 or TRBV12-4 and TRBJ1-2; 7 bases align to TRBD1. The CDR3 runs to 14 residues. The CDR3 spells CASSLRFARDSRSF. DNA for the CDR3: TGTGCCAGCAGTTTACGGTTTGCCCGGGACAGCCGATCCTTC.

This clonotype was counted ten times or more. V usage is TRBV10-3 and J usage is TRBJ1-6; D gene ambiguous. The ends were cut back, 4 bases at V and 8 bases at J, with 18 bases in the middle. The CDR3 spans 16 residues. The V gene's germline CDR1 is ENHRY and CDR2 SYGVKD. The CDR3 DNA reads as TGTGCCATCAGTGGGACTCTTCCCGAGGGTGATTCACCCCTCCACTTT. This translates into CAISGTLPEGDSPLHF.

A word on this clonotype: A much larger clone differs by one base, so this may be a read error. The rearrangement uses TRBV7-9 and TRBJ1-4; D is perhaps TRBD1 (5 bases). Per the germline V gene, CDR1 is SEHNR and CDR2 is FQNEAQ (reference sequence). CDR3 length: 16 amino acids. The CDR3 DNA reads TGTGCCAACAGCCCGGGACTTGCTGCAACTAATGAAAAACTGTTTTTT. Translated: CANSPGLAATNEKLFF.